A selection of T cell receptor beta chains follows, all from one sample in a study of blood T cell repertoires in COVID-19. The protocol was immunoSEQ multiplex PCR, while the TCRdb copy is restricted to in-frame clones and leaves out a portion. The top ten hold about 8% of the sample, which has 130,000 or so clones, under 90% seen once. Specimen: peripheral blood. The source of these receptors is a woman aged 55-70 years with active or convalescent COVID-19. Each CDR3 is given with its conserved first and last residue. Each record gives: V gene, J gene, clone size, D gene, CDR3 protein, CDR3 DNA. The D gene is left open where the match is weak. Only part of the rows carry a size: once, few, many, or a class if the clone is expanded.

V gene: TRBV25-1
J gene: TRBJ1-1
clone size: NA
D gene: TRBD1
CDR3 protein: CASSEYQGAKRAFF
CDR3 DNA: TGTGCCAGCAGTGAATACCAGGGGGCTAAGAGGGCTTTCTTT

V gene: TRBV3-1/TRBV3-2
J gene: TRBJ2-3
clone size: NA
D gene: NA
CDR3 protein: CASSQDINTQYF
CDR3 DNA: TGTGCCAGCAGCCAAGACATCAATACGCAGTATTTT

V gene: TRBV5-5
J gene: TRBJ1-1
clone size: NA
D gene: NA
CDR3 protein: CASSFGGAVNTEAFF
CDR3 DNA: TGTGCCAGCAGCTTCGGGGGAGCAGTGAACACTGAAGCTTTCTTT

V gene: TRBV5-1
J gene: TRBJ2-5
clone size: NA
D gene: TRBD1
CDR3 protein: CASSLTGGGETQYF
CDR3 DNA: TGCGCCAGCAGCTTGACAGGGGGCGGTGAGACCCAGTACTTC

V gene: TRBV2
J gene: TRBJ1-4
clone size: once
D gene: NA
CDR3 protein: CASSSRGIGNEKLFF
CDR3 DNA: TGTGCCAGCAGTAGCAGGGGAATCGGTAATGAAAAACTGTTTTTT

V gene: TRBV28
J gene: TRBJ1-4
clone size: few
D gene: NA
CDR3 protein: CASSPAGGIYEKLFF
CDR3 DNA: TGTGCCAGCAGTCCCGCGGGAGGGATCTATGAAAAACTGTTTTTT

V gene: TRBV4-3
J gene: TRBJ1-6
clone size: NA
D gene: NA
CDR3 protein: CASSQGSSGSPLHF
CDR3 DNA: TGCGCCAGCAGCCAAGGGAGTTCGGGTTCACCCCTCCACTTT

V gene: TRBV19
J gene: TRBJ1-5
clone size: NA
D gene: NA
CDR3 protein: CASSIDPRRGEHQPQHF
CDR3 DNA: TGTGCCAGTAGTATAGATCCTCGAAGGGGTGAGCATCAGCCCCAGCATTTT

V gene: TRBV5-1
J gene: TRBJ1-1
clone size: NA
D gene: NA
CDR3 protein: CASSLLQGNTEAFF
CDR3 DNA: TGCGCCAGCAGCTTATTACAGGGGAACACTGAAGCTTTCTTT

V gene: TRBV28
J gene: TRBJ1-5
clone size: NA
D gene: TRBD1
CDR3 protein: CASSPPRQGGFNQPQHF
CDR3 DNA: TGTGCCAGCAGTCCACCCCGACAGGGCGGATTCAATCAGCCCCAGCATTTT

V gene: TRBV19
J gene: TRBJ2-7
clone size: few
D gene: NA
CDR3 protein: CASSTGTTYEQYF
CDR3 DNA: TGTGCCAGTAGTACGGGAACCACTTACGAGCAGTACTTC

V gene: TRBV6-2/TRBV6-3
J gene: TRBJ1-5
clone size: NA
D gene: TRBD1
CDR3 protein: CASSATGSNQPQHF
CDR3 DNA: TGTGCCAGCAGTGCGACAGGGAGCAATCAGCCCCAGCATTTT

V gene: TRBV2
J gene: TRBJ1-2
clone size: few
D gene: NA
CDR3 protein: CASSERERVNYGYTF
CDR3 DNA: TGTGCCAGCAGTGAAAGGGAGAGAGTTAACTATGGCTACACCTTC

V gene: TRBV7-2
J gene: TRBJ2-2
clone size: NA
D gene: TRBD1
CDR3 protein: CASSFRPTGPGTGELFF
CDR3 DNA: TGTGCCAGCAGCTTTCGACCGACAGGGCCAGGGACCGGGGAGCTGTTTTTT

V gene: TRBV12-3/TRBV12-4
J gene: TRBJ2-1
clone size: NA
D gene: NA
CDR3 protein: CATSRSREQFF
CDR3 DNA: TGTGCCACCTCTAGGTCCCGTGAGCAGTTCTTC

V gene: TRBV15
J gene: TRBJ1-6
clone size: NA
D gene: TRBD1
CDR3 protein: CATEADRDGTYNSPLHF
CDR3 DNA: TGTGCCACCGAAGCCGACAGGGATGGCACCTATAATTCACCCCTCCACTTT

V gene: TRBV28
J gene: TRBJ1-1
clone size: NA
D gene: TRBD1
CDR3 protein: CASSLSGGASLRETEAFF
CDR3 DNA: TGTGCCAGCAGTTTGTCAGGGGGCGCGAGTTTGAGAGAGACTGAAGCTTTCTTT

V gene: TRBV5-1
J gene: TRBJ1-5
clone size: once
D gene: TRBD1
CDR3 protein: CASSPQGTGGNQPQHF
CDR3 DNA: TGCGCCAGCAGCCCACAAGGGACAGGGGGCAATCAGCCCCAGCATTTT

V gene: TRBV7-8
J gene: TRBJ2-7
clone size: NA
D gene: TRBD1
CDR3 protein: CASSFPGQGLYEQYF
CDR3 DNA: TGTGCCAGCAGCTTCCCGGGACAGGGTTTATACGAGCAGTACTTC

V gene: TRBV5-6
J gene: TRBJ2-7
clone size: once
D gene: NA
CDR3 protein: CASSGGAAYEQYF
CDR3 DNA: TGTGCCAGCAGCGGCGGAGCAGCCTACGAGCAGTACTTC

V gene: TRBV19
J gene: TRBJ2-3
clone size: NA
D gene: TRBD2
CDR3 protein: CASSTYRTSGGTDTQYF
CDR3 DNA: TGTGCCAGTAGTACGTACCGGACTAGCGGGGGAACAGATACGCAGTATTTT

V gene: TRBV5-1
J gene: TRBJ1-2
clone size: few
D gene: TRBD1
CDR3 protein: CASSLLQGGPGGYTF
CDR3 DNA: TGCGCCAGCAGCTTGTTACAGGGGGGACCCGGTGGCTACACCTTC

V gene: TRBV5-1
J gene: TRBJ1-3
clone size: NA
D gene: NA
CDR3 protein: CASSPWEEGGNTIYF
CDR3 DNA: TGCGCCAGCAGCCCCTGGGAGGAGGGAGGAAACACCATATATTTT

V gene: TRBV5-1
J gene: TRBJ2-7
clone size: NA
D gene: TRBD1
CDR3 protein: CASQGTGGYEQYF
CDR3 DNA: TGCGCCAGCCAGGGGACAGGTGGATACGAGCAGTACTTC

V gene: TRBV19
J gene: TRBJ1-5
clone size: NA
D gene: TRBD1
CDR3 protein: CASSLDRVRIYSNQPQHF
CDR3 DNA: TGTGCCAGTAGTCTGGACAGGGTCAGAATTTATAGCAATCAGCCCCAGCATTTT

V gene: TRBV11-2
J gene: TRBJ2-3
clone size: NA
D gene: TRBD2
CDR3 protein: CASRGGADTQYF
CDR3 DNA: TGTGCCAGCAGGGGGGGGGCAGATACGCAGTATTTT